The 17 T cell receptor beta chains in this list originate from one sample, sequenced in a study of CD8+CD57+ T cells in acquired aplastic anemia. Genomic DNA was employed as the template in profiling TCR beta VDJ and CDR3. TCRdb itself ran the reads through MiXCR, one entry per CDR3 protein. The sample lists about 160,000 distinct CDR3 sequences; more than 40% were seen once. By flow cytometry, patients selected for sequencing had shown an expansion of CD8+CD57+ cells. The sample consisted of sorted CD4+, CD8+, or CD8+CD57+ T cells (not recorded which) from PBMCs. The receptors were gathered from a human donor with aplastic anemia.

This clonotype was seen only a few times. V usage is TRBV5-1 and J usage is TRBJ2-7, with D unclear. Germline V gene data show CDR1 as SGHRS and CDR2 as YFSETQ. The ends were cut back, 1 base at V and 3 bases at J, with 8 bases in the middle. CDR3 length equals 13 residues. The CDR3 coding sequence is TGCGCCAGCAGCTTGTTGGAAAACTACGAGCAGTACTTC. It encodes CASSLLENYEQYF.

The chain employs TRBV19 and TRBJ2-2; the D is unclear. Deletions cut 9 bases from V and 7 bases from J, with 9 bases between. The CDR3 extends over 11 amino acids. The germline gives CDR1 LNHDA, CDR2 SQIVND (reference sequence). The CDR3 loop reads CASQRYGELFF. Here the CDR3 DNA reads TGTGCCAGCCAACGTTACGGGGAGCTGTTTTTT.

This clonotype was seen only a few times. CDR3 amino acids: CASSLVLSEGTEAFF. The DNA for the CDR3 is TGTGCCAGCAGCTTAGTCCTGTCTGAGGGGACCGAAGCTTTCTTT. The chain combines TRBV7-8 with TRBJ1-1, with D possibly TRBD1 on 5 matching bases. The CDR3 is 15 residues long. V lost 1 base, J lost 8 bases, and 17 bases lay in between. CDR1 SGHVS and CDR2 FQNEAQ come from the germline V gene.

This sequence joins TRBV14 and TRBJ2-7; 7 bases map to TRBD1. CDR3 size: 16 residues. The V segment lost 0 bases and the J segment 5 bases; nucleotides outside the gene matches: 10. Per germline, CDR1 SGHDN and CDR2 FVKESK. The CDR3 DNA reads as TGTGCCAGCAGCCAAGATAAGACAGGGTATATCCACGAGCAGTACTTC. Amino acids: CASSQDKTGYIHEQYF.

This sequence joins TRBV19 and TRBJ2-7; the D is unclear. Trimming pared 5 bases from V and 1 base from J, leaving 9 bases between. Germline CDR1 is LNHDA and CDR2 is SQIVND (reference sequence). This CDR3 is 13 amino acids long. For the CDR3, the DNA is TGTGCCAGTAGTGAGATCCTGTCCTACGAGCAGTACTTC. It specifies CASSEILSYEQYF.

This clonotype was detected many times. This chain uses TRBV5-6 with TRBJ2-7; no reliable D call. Germline V gives CDR1 SGHDT, CDR2 YYEEEE. V lost 0 bases and J 7 bases, leaving 8 bases between the germline ends. CDR3 length: 12 amino acids. CDR3 amino acids: CASSLVLGEQYF. For the CDR3, the DNA is TGTGCCAGCAGCTTGGTTTTAGGGGAGCAGTACTTC.

This clonotype occurred many times. J is TRBJ2-7 and V is TRBV7-2; TRBD1 might be the D (6 bases). V shed 9 bases and J shed 4 bases, with 16 bases lying between them. The CDR3 totals 13 residues. Looked up from germline, CDR1 is SGHTA and CDR2 is FQGNSA. CDR3 nucleotide sequence: TGTGCCAGTGGGGGCCTAGCCCGATACGAGCAGTACTTC. It is translated as CASGGLARYEQYF.

The genes are TRBV5-1 and TRBJ2-5, with TRBD2 matching over 14 bases. There are 15 residues in the CDR3. The V gene's germline CDR1 is SGHRS and CDR2 YFSETQ. V lost 4 bases, J lost 5 bases, and 4 bases stayed unmatched. The CDR3 is CASSRGTSGSETQYF. The CDR3, as DNA: TGCGCCAGCAGCCGAGGGACTAGCGGGAGTGAGACCCAGTACTTC.

This clonotype has only one observation. V gene TRBV29-1 combines with J gene TRBJ1-1; D is perhaps TRBD1 (6 bases). This CDR3 is built from 14 residues. Trimming took 7 bases from V and 0 from J, leaving 15 bases between them. Germline V gene lookup returns CDR1 SQVTM and CDR2 ANQGSEA. The CDR3 loop is CSARTGALNTEAFF. The CDR3 DNA sequence: TGCAGCGCTCGGACGGGGGCCCTGAACACTGAAGCTTTCTTT. Looking up the rest from reference TRBV29-1 and TRBJ1-1 gives the full variable domain: SAVISQKPSRDICQRGTSLTIQCQVDSQVTMMFWYRQQPGQSLTLIATANQGSEATYESGFVIDKFPISRPNLTFSTLTVSNMSPEDSSIYLCSARTGALNTEAFFGQGTRLTVV.

A note on this clonotype: An end of the junction differs from the germline gene, which may be a read error. V usage is TRBV6-2 or TRBV6-3 and J usage is TRBJ1-1; D is unresolved. The CDR3 covers 13 residues. From germline, CDR1 is MNHEY and CDR2 SVGEGT. This CDR3 reads CDSRQTTNTEAFF. The DNA for the CDR3 is TGTGACAGCAGGCAGACGACAAACACTGAAGCTTTCTTT.

The chain has TRBV20-1 and TRBJ1-6; D possibly corresponds to TRBD1 (6 bases). The CDR3 extends over 14 amino acids. CDR1 is DFQATT, CDR2 SNEGSKA, per germline (reference sequence). Trimming stripped 3 bases from V and 7 bases from J, with 13 bases between. The DNA for the CDR3 is TGCAGTGCTAGTCCCGTCCAGGGGAATTCACCCCTCCACTTT. Protein: CSASPVQGNSPLHF.

This clonotype was seen at least ten times. The J gene is TRBJ2-1, the V gene TRBV20-1; D gene ambiguous. This CDR3 spans 11 amino acids. Germline CDR1 and CDR2: DFQATT and SNEGSKA (reference sequence). Trimming took off 1 base at V and 9 bases at J, with 7 bases between the two ends. In DNA form, the CDR3 reads TGCAGTGCTAGAGGCCACGGTGAGCAGTTCTTC. Amino acid sequence: CSARGHGEQFF.

This clonotype appeared many times. The V call is TRBV4-2, the J call TRBJ1-1; TRBD1 matches 8 bases. J gave up 7 bases and V 4 bases, and 5 bases lay outside the gene matches. This CDR3 is 13 amino acids long. Germline CDR1 reads LGHNA; CDR2 reads YNFKEQ. Here the CDR3 DNA reads TGTGCCAGCAGCCTTGCTGGGACAGGTGAAGCTTTCTTT. It yields the protein CASSLAGTGEAFF.

This chain uses TRBV6-5 with TRBJ2-3; D uncertain. Between the trimmed V and J ends, which lost 7 bases and 0 bases, there was a span of 8 bases. The CDR3 consists of 13 residues. CDR1 is MNHEY and CDR2 is SVGAGI in the germline V gene. The CDR3 region is CASIFPSTDTQYF. The CDR3 nucleotides read TGTGCCAGCATTTTTCCTAGCACAGATACGCAGTATTTT.

Many counts were recorded for this clonotype. This chain joins TRBV7-2 and TRBJ2-2, with a tentative D call TRBD2 (6 bases). Germline V gene lookup returns CDR1 SGHTA and CDR2 FQGNSA. The CDR3 sequence is 15 residues long. Trimming pared 0 bases from V and 5 bases from J, leaving 10 bases between. The DNA of the CDR3 is TGTGCCAGCAGCTTAGCGGCGGGAAGGACCGGGGAGCTGTTTTTT. As protein: CASSLAAGRTGELFF.

This clonotype came up once. This chain joins TRBV7-9 and TRBJ2-7; TRBD1 aligns across 9 bases. Germline assignment: CDR1 SEHNR and CDR2 FQNEAQ (reference sequence). This CDR3 comprises 13 residues. V lost 4 bases to trimming and J lost 6 bases; unmatched junction nucleotides: 4. CDR3 sequence: CASSSTGGAEQYF. CDR3 coding DNA: TGTGCCAGCAGCTCAACAGGGGGCGCCGAGCAGTACTTC.

This clonotype was recorded at least ten times. This rearrangement joins TRBV7-8 to TRBJ2-5; 9 bases are shared with TRBD1. The V and J ends lost 5 bases and 5 bases, in that order; junction bases with no gene match: 3. The germline V gene has CDR1 SGHVS and CDR2 FQNEAQ. The CDR3 is made up of 13 amino acids. CDR3 DNA sequence: TGTGCCAGCAGCAGGACAGGGGTGGAGACCCAGTACTTC. It encodes CASSRTGVETQYF. Full variable domain (outside the CDR3, taken from reference TRBV7-8 and TRBJ2-5): GAGVSQSPRYKVAKRGQDVALRCDPISGHVSLFWYQQALGQGPEFLTYFQNEAQLDKSGLPSDRFFAERPEGSVSTLKIQRTQQEDSAVYLCASSRTGVETQYFGPGTRLLVL.